The next 10 T cell receptor beta chains were all read from a single sample in a study of regulatory T cells in long-lasting Graves disease. Sequencing libraries for TCR beta were prepared with iRepertoire HTBI primers and Arm-PCR of CDR3 regions. TCRdb recomputed calls from the multiplex PCR reads with MiXCR, one row per CDR3 protein. This table has roughly 410,000 distinct CDR3 sequences, approximately 15% appearing once. Noted time point: newly diagnosed GD, antithyroid drugs for less than 3 months. Preparation of the TCR library used RNA extracted from PBMCs. This same sample was also part of a study on T cells in Graves' hyperthyroidism and ophthalmopathy.

This material consisted of peripheral blood mononuclear cells (PBMCs), taken at new diagnosis, from a patient treated with antithyroid drugs. These TCRs come from a woman aged 35 to 49 with Graves disease.

This clonotype was counted only a few times. J is TRBJ1-1 and V is TRBV12-3 or TRBV12-4; 10 bases are shared with TRBD1. The CDR3 is 13 amino acids. J gave up 11 bases and V 5 bases, and 8 bases lay outside the gene matches. The CDR3 loop reads CASSPWDRGSAFF. CDR3 sequence (DNA): TGTGCCAGCAGTCCATGGGACAGGGGTTCCGCTTTCTTT.

This clonotype was seen many times. The chain combines TRBV12-3 or TRBV12-4 with TRBJ1-4, with D uncertain. The CDR3 has 15 amino acids. Trimming cost V 3 bases and J 4 bases, with 12 bases left between them. This CDR3 reads CASSFTSRNNEKLFF. CDR3 in DNA: TGTGCCAGCAGTTTTACTTCCAGAAATAATGAAAAACTGTTTTTT.

V usage is TRBV18 and J usage is TRBJ2-5; 7 nucleotides match TRBD2. The CDR3 is 13 amino acids. J was trimmed by 4 bases and V by 3 bases; bases with no gene match: 2. Germline V gene sequence: CDR1 KGHSH, CDR2 LQKENI. For the CDR3, the DNA is TGTGCCAGCTCACCGCGGGAGCGAGAGACCCAGTACTTC. This encodes CASSPRERETQYF.

This clonotype has a count of ten or more. V is TRBV28 and J is TRBJ2-7, with D tentatively TRBD2 (6 bases). Deletions cut 6 bases from V and 2 bases from J, with 14 bases between. The length of the CDR3 is 14 residues. Germline V gene data show CDR1 as MDHEN and CDR2 as SYDVKM. The CDR3 protein is CASSPTSTPYEQYF. CDR3 DNA sequence: TGTGCCAGCAGCCCTACTAGCACCCCCTACGAGCAGTACTTC.

Note on this clonotype: A read error is likely here: a far larger clone is one base away. The V gene is TRBV9, the J gene TRBJ1-6; D is uncertain. This CDR3 comprises 12 residues. In germline, CDR1 is SGDLS, CDR2 YYNGEE. V shed 2 bases and J shed 9 bases, with 6 bases lying between them. This CDR3 reads CASSVVGSPLHF. For the CDR3, the DNA is TGTGCCAGCAGCGTGGTGGGTTCACCCCTCCACTTT.

Notes on this clonotype: A much larger clone differs by one base, so this may be a read error. In nucleotides, the CDR3 is TGCGCCAGCAGCCGCCCGGACAGCAACAATGAGCAGTTCTTC. It codes for CASSRPDSNNEQFF. The V call is TRBV5-1, the J call TRBJ2-1; tentatively, D is TRBD1 (6 bases). The germline gives CDR1 SGHRS, CDR2 YFSETQ. The CDR3 extends over 14 amino acids. Trimming cost V 4 bases and J 5 bases, with 13 bases left between them.

This clonotype was recorded many times. The rearrangement uses TRBV6-2 or TRBV6-3 and TRBJ2-1, with D perhaps TRBD1 (6 bases). The CDR3 length is 16 residues. Per germline, CDR1 MNHEY and CDR2 SVGEGT. The V and J ends lost 6 bases and 6 bases respectively, with 21 bases between them. The CDR3 DNA reads TGTGCCAGCAGGCCGAGTACAGGGATAGCGCTCAATGAGCAGTTCTTC. This sequence encodes CASRPSTGIALNEQFF.

This clonotype turned up a few times. The chain has TRBV7-9 and TRBJ1-2, with D possibly being TRBD1 (5 bases). Trimming stripped 1 base from V and 2 bases from J, with 8 bases between. The germline CDR1 and CDR2 sequences are SEHNR and FQNEAQ (reference sequence). The CDR3 length is 14 residues. The CDR3 nucleotides read TGTGCCAGCAGCTTAGGTTCAGGGAACTATGGCTACACCTTC. It encodes CASSLGSGNYGYTF.

This clonotype was observed at least ten times. One end of the junction is discordant with germline, which a read error may explain. This chain connects TRBV12-3 or TRBV12-4 to TRBJ2-1; 10 nucleotides line up with TRBD2. The CDR3 runs 14 residues. CDR3 sequence (DNA): TGTGCCAGCAGGTTAGCGGGAGGTTTGAATGAGCAGTTCTTC. It codes for CASRLAGGLNEQFF.

This clonotype was seen more than once but under ten times. V gene TRBV29-1 combines with J gene TRBJ1-4, with 7 bases fitting TRBD1. This CDR3 region has 13 residues. Losses at the gene ends were 4 bases for V and 6 bases for J; bases not matched to a gene: 5. Germline V gene sequence: CDR1 SQVTM, CDR2 ANQGSEA. The DNA of the CDR3 is TGCAGCGTTGGCGACAGGGTCTATGAAAAACTGTTTTTT. Amino acid sequence: CSVGDRVYEKLFF.